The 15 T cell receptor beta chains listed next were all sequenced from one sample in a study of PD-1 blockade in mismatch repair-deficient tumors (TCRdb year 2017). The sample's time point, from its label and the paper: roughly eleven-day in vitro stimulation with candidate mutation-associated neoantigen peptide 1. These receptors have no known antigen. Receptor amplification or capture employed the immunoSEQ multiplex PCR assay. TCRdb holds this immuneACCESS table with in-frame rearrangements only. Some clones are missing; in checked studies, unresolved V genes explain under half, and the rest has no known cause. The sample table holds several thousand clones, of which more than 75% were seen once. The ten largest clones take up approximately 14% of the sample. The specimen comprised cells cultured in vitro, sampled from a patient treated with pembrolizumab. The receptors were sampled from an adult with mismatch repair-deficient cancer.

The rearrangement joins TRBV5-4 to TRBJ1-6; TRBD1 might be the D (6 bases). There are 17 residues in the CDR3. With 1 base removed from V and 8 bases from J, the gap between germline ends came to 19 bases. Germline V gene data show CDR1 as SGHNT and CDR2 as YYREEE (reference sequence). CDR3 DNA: TGTGCCAGCAGCTTGTATCAGGGGTTCGAGGAGGATTCACCCCTCCACTTT. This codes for CASSLYQGFEEDSPLHF.

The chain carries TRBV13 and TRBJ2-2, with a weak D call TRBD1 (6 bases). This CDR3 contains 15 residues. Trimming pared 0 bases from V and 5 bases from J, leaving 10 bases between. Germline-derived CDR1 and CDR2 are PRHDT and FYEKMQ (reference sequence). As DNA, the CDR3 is TGTGCCAGCAGCTTAGGAGGGGGTCGAACCGGGGAGCTGTTTTTT. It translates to CASSLGGGRTGELFF.

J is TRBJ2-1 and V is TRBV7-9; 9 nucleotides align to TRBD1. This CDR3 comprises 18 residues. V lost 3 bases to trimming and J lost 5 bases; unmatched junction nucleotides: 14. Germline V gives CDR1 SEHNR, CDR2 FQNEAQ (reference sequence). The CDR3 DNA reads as TGTGCCAGCAGCTTCCCCTCAGCCGGGACAGGGAGGAACAATGAGCAGTTCTTC. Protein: CASSFPSAGTGRNNEQFF.

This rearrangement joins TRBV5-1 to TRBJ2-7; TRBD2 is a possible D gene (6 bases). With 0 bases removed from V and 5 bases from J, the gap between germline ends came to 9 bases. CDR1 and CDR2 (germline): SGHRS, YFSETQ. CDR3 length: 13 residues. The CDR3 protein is CASSLVPGDEQYF. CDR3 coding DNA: TGCGCCAGCAGCTTGGTTCCGGGGGACGAGCAGTACTTC.

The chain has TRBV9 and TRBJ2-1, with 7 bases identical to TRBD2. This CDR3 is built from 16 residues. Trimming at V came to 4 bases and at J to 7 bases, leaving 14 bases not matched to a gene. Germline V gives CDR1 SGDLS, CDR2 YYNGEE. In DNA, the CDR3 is TGTGCCAGCAGCCCCCACAGTGAACTAGCGTGGAATGAGCAGTTCTTC. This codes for CASSPHSELAWNEQFF.

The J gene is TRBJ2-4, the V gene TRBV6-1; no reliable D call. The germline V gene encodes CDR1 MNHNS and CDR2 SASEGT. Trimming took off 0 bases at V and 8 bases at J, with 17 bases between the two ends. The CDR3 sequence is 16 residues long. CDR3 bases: TGTGCCAGCAGTGAAGCGACGGTCACCCAACGGGACATTCAGTACTTC. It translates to CASSEATVTQRDIQYF.

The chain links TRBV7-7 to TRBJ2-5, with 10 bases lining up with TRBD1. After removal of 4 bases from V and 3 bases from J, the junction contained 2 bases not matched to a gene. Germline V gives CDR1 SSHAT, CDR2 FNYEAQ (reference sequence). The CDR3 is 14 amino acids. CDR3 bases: TGTGCCAGCAGCTCCGGGACAGGGGAAGAGACCCAGTACTTC. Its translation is CASSSGTGEETQYF.

The CDR3 here is CASSTLLAGVYNEQFF. CDR3 nucleotide sequence: TGTGCCAGTAGTACGCTTCTAGCGGGAGTATACAATGAGCAGTTCTTC. This rearrangement joins TRBV19 to TRBJ2-1, with 10 nucleotides matching TRBD2. CDR3 length equals 16 residues. Trimming cost V 4 bases and J 4 bases; bases outside gene matches: 7. Germline V CDR1 and CDR2: LNHDA, SQIVND (reference sequence).

CDR3 nucleotides: TGTGCCAGCAGTGAGGAGATTCTCAGCAATCAGCCCCAGCATTTT. Translated, it gives CASSEEILSNQPQHF. The chain has TRBV2 and TRBJ1-5; D is uncertain. The germline V gene has CDR1 SNHLY and CDR2 FYNNEI. The V end lost 3 bases, the J end lost 1 base, and 10 bases lay between the germline ends. This CDR3 has 15 residues.

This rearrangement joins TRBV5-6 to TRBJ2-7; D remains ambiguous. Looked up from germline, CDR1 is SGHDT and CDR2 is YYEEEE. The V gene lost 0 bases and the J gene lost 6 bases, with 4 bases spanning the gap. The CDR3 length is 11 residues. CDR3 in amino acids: CASSLVSEQYF. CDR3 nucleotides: TGTGCCAGCAGCTTGGTGAGCGAGCAGTACTTC.

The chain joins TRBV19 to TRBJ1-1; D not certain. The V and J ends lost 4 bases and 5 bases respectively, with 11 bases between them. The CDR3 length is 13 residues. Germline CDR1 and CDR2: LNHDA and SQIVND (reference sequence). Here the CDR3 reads CASSTDGETEAFF. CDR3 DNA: TGTGCCAGTAGTACAGACGGTGAGACTGAAGCTTTCTTT.

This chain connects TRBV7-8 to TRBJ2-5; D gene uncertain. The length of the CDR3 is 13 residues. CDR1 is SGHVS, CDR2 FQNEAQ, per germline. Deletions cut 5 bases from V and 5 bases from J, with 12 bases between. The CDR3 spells CASSRAVGETQYF. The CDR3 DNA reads TGTGCCAGCAGCCGGGCGGTGGGGGAGACCCAGTACTTC.

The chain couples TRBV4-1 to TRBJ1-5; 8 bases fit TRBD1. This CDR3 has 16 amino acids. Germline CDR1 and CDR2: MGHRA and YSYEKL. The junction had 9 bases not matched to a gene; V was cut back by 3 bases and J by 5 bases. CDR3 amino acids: CASSQPNRGADQPQHF. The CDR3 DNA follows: TGCGCCAGCAGCCAGCCGAACAGGGGGGCGGATCAGCCCCAGCATTTT.

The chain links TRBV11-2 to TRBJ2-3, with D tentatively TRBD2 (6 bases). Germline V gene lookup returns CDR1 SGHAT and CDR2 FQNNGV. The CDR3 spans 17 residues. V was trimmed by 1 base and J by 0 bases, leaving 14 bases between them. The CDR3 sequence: CASSLGFLALSTDTQYF. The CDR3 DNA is TGTGCCAGCAGCTTAGGTTTCCTAGCGCTTAGCACAGATACGCAGTATTTT.

The CDR3 here is CASSPRYLTDTQYF. DNA of the CDR3: TGTGCCAGTAGCCCTCGATACCTCACAGATACGCAGTATTTT. This chain uses TRBV19 with TRBJ2-3; unclear D gene. Trimming cost V 6 bases and J 2 bases, with 12 bases left between them. The CDR3 has 14 amino acids. Germline assignment: CDR1 LNHDA and CDR2 SQIVND (reference sequence).